The entry below gives a single TCR beta chain sequence along with its context. The antigen is not known. Amplification of TCR beta CDR3 regions used RNA as the template. The HTBI primer set was used in a first-round RT-PCR of the TCR CDR3. TCRdb re-called the multiplex PCR reads with MiXCR, one entry per CDR3 protein. The table records some 270,000 distinct CDR3 sequences, 13% of them present only once. This entry is derived from a study of T cells in Graves' hyperthyroidism and ophthalmopathy. Broader study findings: Most expanded thyroid clonotypes above 0.001 recurred in blood.

CDR3 size: 14 residues. V lost 5 bases and J lost 5, with 10 bases in between. The sequencing sample was made of blood. The gene calls are TRBV12-3 or TRBV12-4 and TRBJ2-6; D possibly corresponds to TRBD1 (6 bases). This receptor was taken from a woman aged 30 to 39 with Graves' hyperthyroidism that later progressed to Graves' ophthalmopathy. CDR3 residues: CASSNRDRANVLTF. Written as DNA, the CDR3 is TGTGCCAGCAGTAACCGGGACAGGGCCAACGTCCTGACTTTC.